This T cell receptor (beta chain) was found in a study of blood T cell repertoires in COVID-19. About the study: Samples representing acute and convalescent COVID-19 were sourced from the United States, Italy and Spain.

How the authors handled the data: Scientists estimated how many nucleated cells there were by amplifying reference gene primers. Method: immunoSEQ multiplex PCR; TCRdb's copy keeps in-frame clones and lacks some. V, J and clone size are taken as reported in that table, and D and trimming were inferred from the DNA itself. The sample includes roughly 300,000 clones, less than 85% of them seen just once. This clone was counted once. Recovery among Cohort 3 donors was established by two negative PCRs, clearance, or symptom resolution. From germline, CDR1 is ENHRY and CDR2 SYGVKD. This CDR3 comprises 14 residues. The V segment lost 2 bases and the J segment 3 bases; nucleotides outside the gene matches: 3.

V usage is TRBV10-3 and J usage is TRBJ1-1; 7 bases line up with TRBD1. The sample was PBMCs or T cells enriched from blood (not recorded which). This sequence originates from a woman aged 45-59 years who had recovered from COVID-19. Here the CDR3 DNA reads TGTGCCATCAGTGAGACAGGGGCTTACACTGAAGCTTTCTTT. It codes for CAISETGAYTEAFF.